Presented here are 27 T cell receptor beta chains from one specimen sequenced in a study of CD8+ T cells in alopecia areata (dated by TCRdb to the late 2010s). The library came from the immunoSEQ multiplex PCR assay. RNA was extracted from all samples and reverse transcribed into cDNA as template for TCR sequencing. Not all clones reach the TCRdb copy of this immuneACCESS table, which keeps in-frame sequences only. Checked studies attribute under half of the gap to unresolved V genes and leave the rest unexplained. In this sample the table shows around 36,000 clones, over 50% of which occur a single time. The ten top clones hold about 1.7% of the sample. CD4+ cells from about five biomarker-study patients were further sorted into CD25+CD127- cells. Source material: CD4+ Tregs sorted from blood. Receptors originate from a human donor with alopecia areata.

The genes are TRBV7-2 and TRBJ2-7, with TRBD1 as a possible D gene (5 bases). Germline values: CDR1 SGHTA, CDR2 FQGNSA. The CDR3 contains 13 residues. V lost 3 bases to trimming and J lost 4 bases, with 10 bases between them. The CDR3 sequence: CASSFPGPYEQYF. CDR3 nucleotide sequence: TGTGCCAGCAGCTTTCCAGGGCCGTACGAGCAGTACTTC.

Only a few counts were recorded for this clone. V is TRBV2 and J is TRBJ1-5; D unclear. The V end was cut by 2 bases, the J end by 3 bases, with 11 bases between. Germline CDR1 is SNHLY and CDR2 is FYNNEI. The length of the CDR3 is 15 residues. CDR3 region: CASSELGQSNQPQHF. In nucleotides, the CDR3 is TGTGCCAGCAGTGAATTAGGGCAGTCCAATCAGCCCCAGCATTTT. Filled out from reference TRBV2 and TRBJ1-5, the complete variable domain reads EPEVTQTPSHQVTQMGQEVILRCVPISNHLYFYWYRQILGQKVEFLVSFYNNEISEKSEIFDDQFSVERPDGSNFTLKIRSTKLEDSAMYFCASSELGQSNQPQHFGDGTRLSIL.

In its sample, this clone was seen a few times. The chain is built from TRBV29-1 and TRBJ1-1; D may be TRBD1 (6 bases). The CDR3 length is 14 residues. The germline V gene encodes CDR1 SQVTM and CDR2 ANQGSEA. V gave up 7 bases and J gave up 3 bases, with 18 bases separating them. Written as DNA, the CDR3 is TGCAGCGGCCGAAAACAGGGTGGGGACACTGAAGCTTTCTTT. Its translation is CSGRKQGGDTEAFF.

The chain recombines TRBV7-9 with TRBJ1-3; D is undetermined. Trimming pared 7 bases from V and 0 bases from J, leaving 22 bases between. Germline V lookup: CDR1 SEHNR, CDR2 FQNEAQ (reference sequence). The length of the CDR3 is 18 residues. The CDR3 loop reads CASNLWETQASSGNTIYF. The CDR3 nucleotides are TGTGCCAGCAATCTCTGGGAGACTCAGGCCAGCTCTGGAAACACCATATATTTT.

The chain couples TRBV7-2 to TRBJ2-3; TRBD1 might be the D (5 bases). Germline-derived CDR1 and CDR2 are SGHTA and FQGNSA. The CDR3 consists of 11 residues. V lost 5 bases to trimming and J lost 9 bases, with 9 bases between them. CDR3 amino acids: CASSIRGTQYF. The CDR3 DNA reads as TGTGCCAGCAGCATTAGGGGCACGCAGTATTTT. The whole variable domain, remainder taken from reference TRBV7-2 and TRBJ2-3, is GAGVSQSPSNKVTEKGKDVELRCDPISGHTALYWYRQSLGQGLEFLIYFQGNSAPDKSGLPSDRFSAERTGGSVSTLTIQRTQQEDSAVYLCASSIRGTQYFGPGTRLTVL.

This sequence joins TRBV29-1 and TRBJ2-2; 7 bases fit TRBD1. CDR3 length equals 13 residues. The V segment lost 4 bases and the J segment 4 bases; nucleotides outside the gene matches: 3. CDR1 and CDR2 from the germline V gene are SQVTM and ANQGSEA. The CDR3 reads CSVGQGFTGELFF. The CDR3 nucleotides read TGCAGCGTTGGACAGGGCTTCACCGGGGAGCTGTTTTTT.

The chain combines TRBV6-6 with TRBJ2-7, with TRBD1 identical over 7 bases. V trimming: 0 bases; J trimming: 2 bases; junction bases outside the gene matches: 4. The CDR3 runs to 15 residues. Germline CDR1 is MNHNY and CDR2 is SVGAGI (reference sequence). The CDR3 region has the DNA TGTGCCAGCAGTTACTCTGGACAGGCTACCTACGAGCAGTACTTC. It specifies CASSYSGQATYEQYF.

This sequence joins TRBV5-1 and TRBJ2-7; TRBD1 matches 11 bases. Trimming cost V 4 bases and J 4 bases; bases outside gene matches: 4. The V gene's germline CDR1 is SGHRS and CDR2 YFSETQ. This CDR3 region has 14 residues. CDR3 sequence reads: CASSQGQGVYEQYF. Written as DNA, the CDR3 is TGCGCCAGCAGCCAGGGACAGGGGGTATACGAGCAGTACTTC.

V gene TRBV20-1 combines with J gene TRBJ2-3; D is possibly TRBD1 (5 bases). Trimming stripped 3 bases from V and 6 bases from J, with 7 bases between. The CDR3 consists of 11 residues. The germline V gene encodes CDR1 DFQATT and CDR2 SNEGSKA (reference sequence). CDR3 amino acids: CSARGPDTQYF. The DNA of the CDR3 is TGCAGTGCTAGGGGGCCTGATACGCAGTATTTT.

The chain uses TRBV9 and TRBJ2-1, with D perhaps matching TRBD1 or TRBD2 (5 bases each). V lost 0 bases, J lost 9 bases, and 7 bases lay in between. The CDR3 is 12 amino acids. Germline V lookup: CDR1 SGDLS, CDR2 YYNGEE. The CDR3 reads CASSVDGGEQFF. CDR3 nucleotide sequence: TGTGCCAGCAGCGTAGATGGGGGTGAGCAGTTCTTC.

The CDR3 reads CASSLLGGGNEQFF. As DNA, the CDR3 is TGTGCCAGCAGTTTATTAGGGGGGGGAAATGAGCAGTTCTTC. The V call is TRBV27, the J call TRBJ2-1, with D perhaps matching TRBD2 (7 bases). Germline V CDR1 and CDR2: MNHEY, SMNVEV (reference sequence). V lost 1 base and J lost 7, with 11 bases in between. The length of the CDR3 is 14 residues.

The table lists this clone with a few counts. The chain recombines TRBV7-3 with TRBJ2-7, with D tentatively TRBD2 (5 bases). This CDR3 is 14 amino acids long. V was clipped by 3 bases and J by 0 bases, with 9 bases between them. Germline V gene data show CDR1 as SGHTA and CDR2 as FQGTGA. The CDR3 is CASSFSRDSYEQYF. The CDR3 bases are TGTGCCAGCAGCTTTTCCCGGGACTCCTACGAGCAGTACTTC.

The chain is built from TRBV6-1 and TRBJ1-6; D unclear. The CDR3 runs 15 residues. Trimming left V 5 bases short and J 0 bases short, with 8 bases between. The germline CDR1 and CDR2 sequences are MNHNS and SASEGT. The CDR3 loop reads CASSSLSSYNSPLHF. The CDR3 nucleotides read TGTGCCAGCAGTTCTCTAAGCTCCTATAATTCACCCCTCCACTTT.

Concerning this clone: One end of the junction does not line up with germline, which may come from a read error. The rearrangement joins TRBV29-1 to TRBJ2-5; D is uncertain. The CDR3 runs 13 residues. Germline loops: CDR1 SQVTM, CDR2 ANQGSEA. CDR3 nucleotide sequence: TGCAGCGTTACCCGGTATAACCCCGAGACCCAATACTTC. Amino acid sequence: CSVTRYNPETQYF.

A few counts support this clone. V gene TRBV7-2 combines with J gene TRBJ2-1; TRBD2 matches 7 bases. The germline V gene encodes CDR1 SGHTA and CDR2 FQGNSA. This CDR3 spans 15 amino acids. V lost 4 bases and J lost 7; bases outside the gene matches: 10. The CDR3 reads CASSSGLDGGNEQFF. The CDR3, as DNA: TGTGCCAGCAGCTCAGGACTAGATGGTGGTAATGAGCAGTTCTTC.

In this sample, this clone turned up a few times. The chain is built from TRBV7-9 and TRBJ1-2; unclear D gene. Germline V gene data show CDR1 as SEHNR and CDR2 as FQNEAQ (reference sequence). V was trimmed by 7 bases and J by 5 bases, leaving 11 bases between them. The CDR3 has 12 amino acids. This CDR3 is CASTPSAYGYTF. CDR3 coding DNA: TGTGCCAGCACCCCCTCTGCTTATGGCTACACCTTC.

The genes are TRBV5-1 and TRBJ2-5; unclear D gene. Trimming cost V 5 bases and J 9 bases, with 17 bases left between them. Germline V gene sequence: CDR1 SGHRS, CDR2 YFSETQ. CDR3 length: 13 residues. The CDR3 region has the DNA TGCGCCAGCAGGGTCTATGGTGGGCCCGCCCAGTACTTC. Translation gives CASRVYGGPAQYF.

This clone was picked up one time. The chain couples TRBV4-2 to TRBJ2-5; no firm D call. In germline, CDR1 is LGHNA, CDR2 YNFKEQ. V lost 0 bases and J lost 1, with 9 bases in between. The CDR3 is 15 amino acids. The CDR3 nucleotides are TGTGCCAGCAGCCAAGATGGCCGATTCCAAGAGACCCAGTACTTC. As protein: CASSQDGRFQETQYF.

The count of this clone is one. The rearrangement joins TRBV27 to TRBJ1-2; TRBD1 agrees at 8 bases. The germline V gene has CDR1 MNHEY and CDR2 SMNVEV (reference sequence). J lost 4 bases, V lost 6 bases, and 7 bases had no gene match. This CDR3 comprises 14 residues. CDR3 protein: CASRTGVGSYGYTF. The CDR3 bases are TGTGCCAGCAGGACAGGGGTTGGTAGCTATGGCTACACCTTC.

The V gene is TRBV4-3, the J gene TRBJ1-2; 9 bases are a match to TRBD1. The V gene's germline CDR1 is LGHNA and CDR2 YSLEER. This CDR3 region has 14 residues. V was pared by 3 bases and J by 4 bases, with 3 bases of the junction left unmatched. The CDR3 reads CASSQRQGVYGYTF. For the CDR3, the DNA is TGCGCCAGCAGCCAGAGACAGGGGGTCTATGGCTACACCTTC.

The chain joins TRBV2 to TRBJ2-7; 11 positions agree with TRBD2. This CDR3 is 14 amino acids long. The germline CDR1 and CDR2 sequences are SNHLY and FYNNEI. The J segment lost 3 bases and the V segment lost 5 bases, leaving 3 bases of the junction unmatched. CDR3 amino acids: CASSTGTSGYEQYF. The DNA of the CDR3 is TGTGCCAGCAGTACAGGGACTAGCGGCTACGAGCAGTACTTC.

This chain connects TRBV4-2 to TRBJ2-7; 7 bases line up with TRBD1. The CDR3 loop spans 16 amino acids. Germline CDR1 is LGHNA and CDR2 is YNFKEQ. V trimming: 0 bases; J trimming: 4 bases; junction bases outside the gene matches: 9. CDR3 in DNA: TGTGCCAGCAGCCAAGATGACAGGGCCGGTAGATACGAGCAGTACTTC. Residues: CASSQDDRAGRYEQYF.

The chain combines TRBV9 with TRBJ2-1, with D hard to call. Germline lookup yields CDR1 SGDLS and CDR2 YYNGEE. V gave up 3 bases and J gave up 6 bases, with 16 bases separating them. The CDR3 covers 15 residues. CDR3 sequence reads: CASSGEYFSANEQFF. The CDR3 DNA sequence: TGTGCCAGCAGCGGAGAGTACTTTTCGGCCAATGAGCAGTTCTTC. Drawing the rest from reference TRBV9 and TRBJ2-1, the complete variable domain is DSGVTQTPKHLITATGQRVTLRCSPRSGDLSVYWYQQSLDQGLQFLIQYYNGEERAKGNILERFSAQQFPDLHSELNLSSLELGDSALYFCASSGEYFSANEQFFGPGTRLTVL.

Comments on this clone: A read error may account for a junction end that differs from germline. The chain couples TRBV2 to TRBJ2-7; 7 nucleotides agree with TRBD1. Germline loops: CDR1 SNHLY, CDR2 FYNNEI. This CDR3 spans 14 amino acids. The CDR3 bases are TGTGCCAGCACCTTGAGACAGGGTATCCCGAAGATGAACTTC. This encodes CASTLRQGIPKMNF.

The chain combines TRBV28 with TRBJ1-2; D may be TRBD1 (5 bases). This CDR3 is built from 15 residues. Between the trimmed V and J ends, which lost 8 bases and 2 bases, there was a span of 18 bases. Germline CDR1 and CDR2: MDHEN and SYDVKM. DNA of the CDR3: TGTGCCAGCTGGGGCGGGGTTGAAGCGAACTATGGCTACACCTTC. This translates into CASWGGVEANYGYTF.

A few counts support this clone. As DNA, the CDR3 is TGTGCCAGCAGCTTCAGTCAGTCCTTGGGGTACGAGCAGTACTTC. It yields the protein CASSFSQSLGYEQYF. The V and J genes are TRBV7-9 and TRBJ2-7; no clear D. The V gene's germline CDR1 is SEHNR and CDR2 FQNEAQ (reference sequence). The CDR3 runs to 15 residues. Trimming removed 3 bases from V and 4 bases from J, with 16 bases in between.

This chain links TRBV5-4 with TRBJ2-2; no clear D gene. V lost 7 bases and J lost 0, with 16 bases in between. Germline assignment: CDR1 SGHNT and CDR2 YYREEE (reference sequence). CDR3 length: 16 amino acids. CDR3 nucleotides: TGTGCCAGCGCCGATAGCCGGGTTGCGAACACCGGGGAGCTGTTTTTT. Amino acid sequence: CASADSRVANTGELFF.